The 6 T cell receptor beta chains reported below all come from one sample, sequenced in a study of blood T cell repertoires in COVID-19. Clones were read by immunoSEQ multiplex PCR, and TCRdb kept only the in-frame ones, dropping some. There are approximately 260,000 clones in the sample; approximately 83% occur only once, and 2.5% to 3.5% lies in the top ten. Sequencing was performed on PBMCs or T cells enriched from blood (not recorded which). All receptors come from a woman between 40 and 55 years old with acute COVID-19.

This clone occurred once. The chain couples TRBV6-5 to TRBJ1-2, with 8 bases lining up with TRBD1. CDR3 length: 13 residues. After removal of 6 bases from V and 4 bases from J, the junction contained 4 bases not matched to a gene. Per germline, CDR1 MNHEY and CDR2 SVGAGI. For the CDR3, the DNA is TGTGCCAGCAGACCCGGGACAGGCTATGGCTACACCTTC. Residues: CASRPGTGYGYTF.

The V gene is TRBV9, the J gene TRBJ2-7; tentatively, D is TRBD1 (6 bases). The germline V and J ends were trimmed by 8 bases and 2 bases, with 14 bases remaining between them. The CDR3 spans 13 residues. Germline V gives CDR1 SGDLS, CDR2 YYNGEE. CDR3 sequence: CASSATGAYEQYF. The CDR3 DNA follows: TGTGCCAGTTCTGCGACAGGAGCCTACGAGCAGTACTTC.

The V call is TRBV5-4, the J call TRBJ2-7; TRBD1 agrees at 9 bases. The V gene end was trimmed by 2 bases and the J gene end by 4 bases; junction bases not matched to a gene: 4. Germline CDR1 SGHNT, CDR2 YYREEE (reference sequence). This CDR3 spans 14 amino acids. The CDR3 DNA is TGTGCCAGCAGCTTTACAGGGGGCCGGTACGAGCAGTACTTC. Translation gives CASSFTGGRYEQYF. The complete variable domain, with remaining parts taken from reference TRBV5-4 and TRBJ2-7, reads ETGVTQSPTHLIKTRGQQVTLRCSSQSGHNTVSWYQQALGQGPQFIFQYYREEENGRGNFPPRFSGLQFPNYSSELNVNALELDDSALYLCASSFTGGRYEQYFGPGTRLTVT.

The chain couples TRBV11-3 to TRBJ1-1; 8 nucleotides agree with TRBD1. The junction had 2 bases not matched to a gene; V was cut back by 10 bases and J by 1 base. Germline V gene sequence: CDR1 SGHNT, CDR2 YENEEA. CDR3 length equals 12 residues. The CDR3 DNA follows: TGTGCCACAGGACAGGGGAACACTGAAGCTTTCTTT. Translated, it gives CATGQGNTEAFF.

This rearrangement joins TRBV7-2 to TRBJ1-1; 8 positions agree with TRBD1. There are 14 residues in the CDR3. Losses at the gene ends were 5 bases for V and 3 bases for J; bases not matched to a gene: 5. The V gene's germline CDR1 is SGHTA and CDR2 FQGNSA. DNA for the CDR3: TGTGCCAGCAGCCTAAGACAGGGGTACACTGAAGCTTTCTTT. It specifies CASSLRQGYTEAFF.

The V and J genes are TRBV5-5 and TRBJ2-7, with 8 nucleotides matching TRBD1. Germline V gives CDR1 SGHKS, CDR2 YYEKEE (reference sequence). V lost 5 bases and J lost 2; bases outside the gene matches: 9. This CDR3 spans 15 amino acids. The CDR3 DNA sequence: TGTGCCAGCAGTCCCCAGGGCAGGGGGCCCTACGAGCAGTACTTC. Its translation is CASSPQGRGPYEQYF.